The clone carrying this TCR beta chain has just a few counts. Its specificity is not known. With the Oncomine TCR Beta short-read assay, DNA from cultured CD4+ T cells was sequenced. TCRdb ran MiXCR on the PCR reads and lists one entry per CDR3 protein. The table records fewer than 15,000 distinct CDR3 sequences, roughly 74% of them present only once. The data belong to a study of vaccination and CD4 T cells after COVID-19. Study information: Post-COVID draws came a median roughly 97 days after diagnosis (range 35 to 161).

Treatment of the sample: roughly 10-day PBMC culture with coronavirus spike peptide pools or control peptides (ViraFEST assay). V was clipped by 2 bases and J by 0 bases; unmatched bases: 11. The CDR3 is 18 residues long. CDR1 is LGHDT and CDR2 is YNNKEL in the germline V gene (reference sequence). The rearrangement uses TRBV3-1 and TRBJ1-2; 8 nucleotides agree with TRBD1. This TCR was recovered from a human donor who received a COVID-19 vaccine. The starting material was CD4+ T cells from blood, cultured in vitro, obtained after SARS-CoV-2 vaccination. CDR3 amino acids: CASSQFVGTGSSNYGYTF. The CDR3, as DNA: TGTGCCAGCAGCCAATTTGTTGGGACAGGTTCCTCTAACTATGGCTACACCTTC.